Below are 28 T cell receptor beta chains sequenced from a single sample in a study of blood T cell repertoires in COVID-19. Using immunoSEQ multiplex PCR, the repertoire was profiled, and TCRdb retains in-frame clones only, with some absent. In the table there are 200,000 to 250,000 clones, 70% to 85% of which are singletons. Sequencing input: peripheral blood. These receptors all come from a man between 50 and 59 years old with active or convalescent COVID-19.

This chain joins TRBV2 and TRBJ2-7; 10 nucleotides match TRBD1. This CDR3 spans 17 amino acids. Germline CDR1 SNHLY, CDR2 FYNNEI. V shed 5 bases and J 1 base; nucleotides not matched to a gene: 11. CDR3 in DNA: TGTGCCAGCAGTTTAGGTTTCGACAGGGGGCTATCCTACGAGCAGTACGTC. It encodes CASSLGFDRGLSYEQYV.

The J gene is TRBJ1-5, the V gene TRBV7-9; tentative D call: TRBD1 (6 bases). This CDR3 contains 17 residues. V lost 4 bases, J lost 0 bases, and 16 bases lay in between. Germline CDR1 SEHNR, CDR2 FQNEAQ (reference sequence). This chain's CDR3 is CASSSGTFTSSNQPQHF. The CDR3 region has the DNA TGTGCCAGCAGCTCCGGGACATTCACCTCTAGCAATCAGCCCCAGCATTTT.

The chain combines TRBV18 with TRBJ1-1, with TRBD1 as a possible D gene (5 bases). The CDR3 runs to 14 residues. Germline V gene lookup returns CDR1 KGHSH and CDR2 LQKENI. Trimming removed 4 bases from V and 2 bases from J, with 11 bases in between. CDR3 nucleotides: TGTGCCAGCTCACAAACCGGGGGTAACACTGAAGCTTTCTTT. Translation gives CASSQTGGNTEAFF.

This sequence joins TRBV5-1 and TRBJ2-7; D not resolved. The length of the CDR3 is 15 residues. Per germline, CDR1 SGHRS and CDR2 YFSETQ. Between the trimmed V and J ends, which lost 1 base and 0 bases, there was a span of 11 bases. For the CDR3, the DNA is TGCGCCAGCAGCTTGTACCCGTCCTACTCCTACGAGCAGTACTTC. This sequence encodes CASSLYPSYSYEQYF.

This CDR3 is CASSSGQGMWNEQFF. In DNA, the CDR3 is TGTGCCAGCAGCTCAGGACAGGGGATGTGGAATGAGCAGTTCTTC. This chain links TRBV5-4 with TRBJ2-1, with 9 nucleotides matching TRBD1. J lost 7 bases, V lost 3 bases, and 8 bases had no gene match. Germline loops: CDR1 SGHNT, CDR2 YYREEE (reference sequence). This CDR3 spans 15 amino acids.

This chain connects TRBV5-1 to TRBJ1-2; 7 bases are shared with TRBD1. Trimming removed 3 bases from V and 4 bases from J; junction bases left unmatched: 6. The CDR3 covers 14 residues. CDR1 is SGHRS, CDR2 YFSETQ, per germline. CDR3: CASSSTGASYGYTF. Here the CDR3 DNA reads TGCGCCAGCAGCTCTACAGGGGCTTCCTATGGCTACACCTTC.

The chain recombines TRBV6-5 with TRBJ2-3, with TRBD2 identical over 12 bases. CDR1 MNHEY and CDR2 SVGAGI come from the germline V gene. Germline trimming cut 6 bases from V and 7 bases from J; bases unmatched to any gene: 5. CDR3 length: 14 amino acids. CDR3 in DNA: TGTGCCAGCAGGTCTAGCGGGAGGGCCAATACGCAGTATTTT. The encoded protein is CASRSSGRANTQYF.

The chain has TRBV5-1 and TRBJ2-7, with D possibly being TRBD2 (6 bases). The germline V gene encodes CDR1 SGHRS and CDR2 YFSETQ. This CDR3 has 14 amino acids. The V end was cut by 0 bases, the J end by 4 bases, with 11 bases between. CDR3 amino acids: CASSLVGSNYEQYF. The CDR3 nucleotides are TGCGCCAGCAGCTTGGTCGGGAGTAATTACGAGCAGTACTTC.

This chain connects TRBV29-1 to TRBJ2-3; D remains unclear. The germline CDR1 and CDR2 sequences are SQVTM and ANQGSEA. The V and J ends lost 5 bases and 2 bases respectively, with 11 bases between them. There are 13 residues in the CDR3. The CDR3 sequence is CSVYVRSTDTQYF. In DNA form, the CDR3 reads TGCAGCGTTTACGTCCGGTCCACAGATACGCAGTATTTT.

The gene calls are TRBV11-2 and TRBJ2-2; 8 bases are a match to TRBD1. The J segment lost 3 bases and the V segment lost 3 bases, leaving 6 bases of the junction unmatched. Per germline, CDR1 SGHAT and CDR2 FQNNGV. The CDR3 spans 16 residues. The CDR3 region is CASSFLRQGYTGELFF. CDR3 coding DNA: TGTGCCAGCAGCTTCCTCAGACAGGGGTACACCGGGGAGCTGTTTTTT.

The genes are TRBV19 and TRBJ1-3; weak D call: TRBD1 (5 bases). From germline, CDR1 is LNHDA and CDR2 SQIVND (reference sequence). V lost 10 bases and J lost 3, with 13 bases in between. The CDR3 runs to 13 residues. CDR3 loop: CATPATVGNTIYF. The CDR3, as DNA: TGTGCCACCCCGGCGACAGTTGGAAACACCATATATTTT.

This sequence joins TRBV4-1 and TRBJ1-2; 9 bases match TRBD1. From germline, CDR1 is MGHRA and CDR2 YSYEKL. This CDR3 spans 16 amino acids. The ends lost 0 bases at V and 3 bases at J; junction bases unmatched: 5. The CDR3 protein is CASSQDARTGDYGYTF. CDR3 nucleotide sequence: TGCGCCAGCAGCCAAGACGCCCGGACAGGGGACTATGGCTACACCTTC.

This clone was recorded a few times. The chain couples TRBV7-9 to TRBJ2-7, with 7 bases matching TRBD1. Germline V lookup: CDR1 SEHNR, CDR2 FQNEAQ (reference sequence). The V segment lost 5 bases and the J segment 2 bases; nucleotides outside the gene matches: 6. The CDR3 spans 14 residues. Here the CDR3 reads CASSTGQVAYEQYF. The CDR3, as DNA: TGTGCCAGCAGCACCGGACAGGTCGCCTACGAGCAGTACTTC.

CDR3 region: CASSHTRTVFFYGYTF. The DNA of the CDR3 is TGTGCCAGCAGCCATACTAGGACAGTCTTTTTCTATGGCTACACCTTC. The chain uses TRBV3-1 (or the pseudogene TRBV3-2) and TRBJ1-2; D might be TRBD1 (6 bases). Germline V gene sequence: CDR1 LGHDT, CDR2 YNNKEL (reference sequence). Trimming stripped 3 bases from V and 4 bases from J, with 18 bases between. This CDR3 has 16 residues.

The rearrangement links TRBV29-1 to TRBJ2-3; 8 bases agree with TRBD1. The CDR3 length is 14 residues. Germline loops: CDR1 SQVTM, CDR2 ANQGSEA. Trimming removed 8 bases from V and 2 bases from J; junction bases left unmatched: 9. The DNA for the CDR3 is TGCAGCTACGGGACAGGCTGGAACACAGATACGCAGTATTTT. Its protein is CSYGTGWNTDTQYF.

The V gene is TRBV5-6, the J gene TRBJ1-5, with 7 bases that match TRBD1. The V and J ends lost 6 bases and 6 bases, in that order; junction bases with no gene match: 6. The CDR3 loop spans 13 amino acids. CDR1 and CDR2 (germline): SGHDT, YYEEEE. DNA of the CDR3: TGTGCCAGCACCTTCCAGGGGGGTCAGCCCCAGCATTTT. The encoded protein is CASTFQGGQPQHF.

This clone has just a few counts. This sequence joins TRBV27 and TRBJ2-3, with a tentative D call TRBD2 (6 bases). The CDR3 has 14 residues. Germline assignment: CDR1 MNHEY and CDR2 SMNVEV (reference sequence). V lost 6 bases to trimming and J lost 4 bases, with 14 bases between them. DNA for the CDR3: TGTGCCAGCAGCTTCCGGGACTCAGCAGATACGCAGTATTTT. It specifies CASSFRDSADTQYF.

Here the CDR3 reads CASNDKSTLYNEQFF. The CDR3, as DNA: TGTGCCAGCAATGACAAATCCACCCTTTACAATGAGCAGTTCTTC. J is TRBJ2-1 and V is TRBV5-4; no clear D. Germline V CDR1 and CDR2: SGHNT, YYREEE (reference sequence). CDR3 size: 15 residues. Trimming shortened V by 6 bases and J by 4 bases, and 17 bases separated the two germline ends.

V and J are TRBV30 and TRBJ2-2; 9 bases agree with TRBD1. The CDR3 contains 12 residues. From germline, CDR1 is GTSNPN and CDR2 SVGIG (reference sequence). The junction had 3 bases not matched to a gene; V was cut back by 4 bases and J by 9 bases. The CDR3 protein is CAWTDRGRELFF. For the CDR3, the DNA is TGTGCCTGGACGGACAGGGGCCGGGAGCTGTTTTTT.

The chain couples TRBV12-5 to TRBJ2-2, with TRBD1 matching 8 bases. Germline lookup yields CDR1 LGHNT and CDR2 FRNRAP. The length of the CDR3 is 18 residues. V shed 6 bases and J 4 bases; nucleotides not matched to a gene: 16. The CDR3 DNA reads as TGTGCTAGTGGCCTTATCCCGGGCAGGGGGCCGAGCACCGGGGAGCTGTTTTTT. It yields the protein CASGLIPGRGPSTGELFF.

A remark on this clone: At one end the junction does not follow the germline gene, possibly because of a read error. The genes are TRBV11-2 and TRBJ2-1; TRBD2 matches at 12 bases. Germline assignment: CDR1 SGHAT and CDR2 FQNNGV. The CDR3 is 18 amino acids. The CDR3 DNA follows: TGTGCCAGCAGCTCGACCCAAATCGGTGCTAGCGGGAGGGCCCAGGGGATCTTC. Translation gives CASSSTQIGASGRAQGIF.

This rearrangement joins TRBV28 to TRBJ1-1, with 10 bases identical to TRBD1. The germline CDR1 and CDR2 sequences are MDHEN and SYDVKM. V lost 5 bases and J lost 4; bases outside the gene matches: 13. There are 17 residues in the CDR3. The CDR3 DNA sequence: TGTGCCAGCAGTGCCCTTCCCGGGACAGGGGAGTTCACTGAAGCTTTCTTT. Translating gives CASSALPGTGEFTEAFF.

This clone was seen just once. This rearrangement joins TRBV29-1 to TRBJ2-7; a weak D match, TRBD1 (7 bases). With 4 bases removed from V and 4 bases from J, the gap between germline ends came to 11 bases. This CDR3 region has 12 residues. Germline CDR1 and CDR2: SQVTM and ANQGSEA. The CDR3 DNA follows: TGCAGCGTTGCTCAGGGGGGATACGAGCAGTACTTC. Its protein product is CSVAQGGYEQYF.

The chain employs TRBV6-5 and TRBJ2-1; 8 bases match TRBD1. The V segment lost 5 bases and the J segment 7 bases; nucleotides outside the gene matches: 4. The germline CDR1 and CDR2 sequences are MNHEY and SVGAGI. The CDR3 sequence is 13 residues long. The CDR3 protein is CASSLRTGNEQFF. The CDR3 coding sequence is TGTGCCAGCAGTCTCAGGACAGGGAATGAGCAGTTCTTC.

The V call is TRBV4-3, the J call TRBJ1-1, with 11 bases that match TRBD1. Germline lookup yields CDR1 LGHNA and CDR2 YSLEER. J gave up 4 bases and V 5 bases, and 6 bases lay outside the gene matches. This CDR3 is 15 amino acids long. The CDR3 protein is CASSGGQGDITEAFF. In DNA, the CDR3 is TGCGCCAGCAGCGGGGGACAGGGGGATATCACTGAAGCTTTCTTT.

This rearrangement joins TRBV2 to TRBJ2-2, with 7 bases aligning to TRBD2. CDR3 length equals 15 residues. V lost 8 bases, J lost 1 base, and 7 bases stayed unmatched. CDR1 and CDR2 (germline): SNHLY, FYNNEI. CDR3 nucleotide sequence: TGTGCCAGCCTAGGGACTACCCAGAACACCGGGGAGCTGTTTTTT. Its translation: CASLGTTQNTGELFF.

The V gene is TRBV15, the J gene TRBJ2-5; 8 bases are shared with TRBD1. The CDR3 is made up of 15 amino acids. Germline V CDR1 and CDR2: LNHNV, YYDKDF (reference sequence). Unmatched junction bases numbered 8, after V lost 3 bases and J lost 5 bases. The CDR3 coding sequence is TGTGCCACCAGCAGGGGACAGGTCCCTGGGGAGACCCAGTACTTC. The encoded protein is CATSRGQVPGETQYF.

The rearrangement joins TRBV28 to TRBJ2-3, with D possibly being TRBD2 (7 bases). Germline CDR1 reads MDHEN; CDR2 reads SYDVKM. The CDR3 contains 14 residues. V lost 5 bases and J 6 bases, leaving 15 bases between the germline ends. CDR3 DNA: TGTGCCAGCAGTCCCCCCGGGGGGCGTGATACGCAGTATTTT. Its protein product is CASSPPGGRDTQYF. The complete variable domain, with remaining parts taken from reference TRBV28 and TRBJ2-3, reads DVKVTQSSRYLVKRTGEKVFLECVQDMDHENMFWYRQDPGLGLRLIYFSYDVKMKEKGDIPEGYSVSREKKERFSLILESASTNQTSMYLCASSPPGGRDTQYFGPGTRLTVL.